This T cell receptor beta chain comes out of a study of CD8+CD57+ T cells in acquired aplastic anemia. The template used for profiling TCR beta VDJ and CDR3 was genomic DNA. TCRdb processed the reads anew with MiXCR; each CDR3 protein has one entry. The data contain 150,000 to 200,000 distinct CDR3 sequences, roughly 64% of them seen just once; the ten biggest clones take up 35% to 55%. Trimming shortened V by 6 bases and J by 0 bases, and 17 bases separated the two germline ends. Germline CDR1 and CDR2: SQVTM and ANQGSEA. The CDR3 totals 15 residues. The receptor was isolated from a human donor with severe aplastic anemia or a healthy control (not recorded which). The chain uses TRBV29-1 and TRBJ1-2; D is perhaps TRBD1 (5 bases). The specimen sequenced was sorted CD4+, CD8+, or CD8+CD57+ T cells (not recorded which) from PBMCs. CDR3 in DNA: TGCAGCGTCCTCGGACTAGCGGGGGCTAACTATGGCTACACCTTC. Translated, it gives CSVLGLAGANYGYTF.